This T cell receptor (beta chain) was identified during a study of T cell changes during pregnancy in multiple sclerosis (dated by TCRdb to the late 2010s). About the study as a whole: The study examined how the T cell repertoire changed over the course of pregnancy in women with multiple sclerosis.

The receptor library was made with the immunoSEQ multiplex PCR assay. TCRdb obtained this table from immuneACCESS and retained in-frame rearrangements with V and J assigned. These tables miss some clones; where compared with another copy, unresolved V genes account for less than half of the shortfall, and the remainder is unexplained. This sample is represented by 40,000 to 60,000 clones; around nine tenths of them were singletons. The ten largest account for more than 0.3% of the sample. As to this clone: No cognate antigen has been identified for it. No qualities accompany the bases; no much larger clone lies one base away.

Trimming removed 6 bases from V and 1 base from J, leaving 15 bases between the germline ends. Based on the germline V gene, the CDR1 and CDR2 sequences are SNHLY and FYNNEI. Reading from cysteine to phenylalanine, the CDR3 counts 16 amino acids. The only DNA kept is the CDR3, 48 bases in frame from the first base. The V and J genes are TRBV2 and TRBJ2-2, with a tentative D gene TRBD2 over 6 matching bases. The sample here was CD4+ T cells from peripheral blood mononuclear cells, taken before pregnancy. This receptor was taken from a female donor with multiple sclerosis, enrolled in a pregnancy study. The DNA sequence reads TGTGCCAGCAGGGTTGGAGGGGCTAGGAACACCGGGGAGCTGTTTTTT. Translated, this gives CASRVGGARNTGELFF.